This T cell receptor (beta chain) was recovered during a study of blood T cell repertoires in COVID-19. Authors' data handling: Estimated nucleated cell counts came from reference gene primer amplification. The table came from immunoSEQ multiplex PCR; TCRdb's copy has only in-frame clones and leaves some out. V and J calls and clone size follow that table, whereas D and trimming were derived from the DNA. The sample includes roughly 120,000 clones, approximately 89% of them seen just once. The CDR3 extends over 14 amino acids. The germline V gene encodes CDR1 SGHRS and CDR2 YFSETQ. Trimming cost V 4 bases and J 2 bases; bases outside gene matches: 4.

The receptor's source is a woman older than 75 with COVID-19, enrolled during active disease. The genes are TRBV5-1 and TRBJ2-3; TRBD1 agrees at 7 bases. The specimen was peripheral blood. Here the CDR3 reads CASSIGQVTDTQYF. In nucleotides, the CDR3 is TGCGCCAGCAGCATAGGACAGGTCACAGATACGCAGTATTTT.